The 19 T cell receptor beta chains reported below all come from one sample, sequenced in a study of cytomegalovirus exposure and HLA in healthy donors. PCR employed 60 Vbeta and 13 Jbeta primers. This table comes from immunoSEQ multiplex PCR, and its TCRdb copy is limited to in-frame clones, with some not included. The sample includes around 150,000 clones, roughly 85% of them seen just once. Sequences were obtained from PBMCs. The receptors here all came from a man aged 35 to 55 in good health and CMV-seropositive.

This clone was seen just once. The chain recombines TRBV25-1 with TRBJ2-7; D possibly corresponds to TRBD1 (5 bases). V lost 8 bases and J lost 2, with 16 bases in between. The CDR3 consists of 14 residues. Germline-derived CDR1 and CDR2 are MGHDK and SYGVNS. The CDR3 reads CASASPGSTYEQYF. The CDR3 DNA is TGTGCCAGCGCATCCCCAGGGTCCACCTACGAGCAGTACTTC.

The CDR3 loop is CASSPYGGGRNEQFF. The CDR3, as DNA: TGTGCCAGCAGCCCCTACGGGGGAGGAAGAAATGAGCAGTTCTTC. The chain carries TRBV6-5 and TRBJ2-1; the D gene is possibly TRBD2 (6 bases). V was clipped by 6 bases and J by 7 bases, with 19 bases between them. Germline CDR1 MNHEY, CDR2 SVGAGI. The CDR3 length is 15 residues.

This chain connects TRBV2 to TRBJ1-2; 8 bases are a match to TRBD1. The CDR3 sequence is 13 residues long. V was clipped by 5 bases and J by 7 bases; unmatched bases: 6. Germline V gene data show CDR1 as SNHLY and CDR2 as FYNNEI. DNA for the CDR3: TGTGCCAGCAGTCACGGACAGGGTGGTGGCTACACCTTC. It codes for CASSHGQGGGYTF. Full variable domain (rest looked up from reference TRBV2 and TRBJ1-2): EPEVTQTPSHQVTQMGQEVILRCVPISNHLYFYWYRQILGQKVEFLVSFYNNEISEKSEIFDDQFSVERPDGSNFTLKIRSTKLEDSAMYFCASSHGQGGGYTFGSGTRLTVV.

This clone has a handful of counts. The genes are TRBV25-1 and TRBJ2-2, with TRBD1 as a possible D gene (6 bases). The CDR3 loop spans 15 amino acids. The germline V gene has CDR1 MGHDK and CDR2 SYGVNS. V lost 6 bases to trimming and J lost 4 bases, with 15 bases between them. This CDR3 reads CASSPGTHGTGELFF. CDR3 bases: TGTGCCAGCAGCCCCGGGACACACGGCACCGGGGAGCTGTTTTTT. The variable domain in full, completed from reference TRBV25-1 and TRBJ2-2, reads EADIYQTPRYLVIGTGKKITLECSQTMGHDKMYWYQQDPGMELHLIHYSYGVNSTEKGDLSSESTVSRIRTEHFPLTLESARPSHTSQYLCASSPGTHGTGELFFGEGSRLTVL.

V gene TRBV19 combines with J gene TRBJ1-1; no firm D call. V lost 7 bases to trimming and J lost 1 base, with 10 bases between them. The CDR3 sequence is 13 residues long. Per the germline V gene, CDR1 is LNHDA and CDR2 is SQIVND (reference sequence). Here the CDR3 DNA reads TGTGCCAGTAAAGAGACAAGGAACACTGAAGCTTTCTTT. Protein sequence: CASKETRNTEAFF.

V and J are TRBV10-3 and TRBJ1-6, with D possibly being TRBD1 (5 bases). Per the germline V gene, CDR1 is ENHRY and CDR2 is SYGVKD. V was clipped by 10 bases and J by 0 bases, with 19 bases between them. The CDR3 runs to 17 residues. DNA for the CDR3: TGTGCCACCAACCAGAGGGGCGGGAGCTCCTATAATTCACCCCTCCACTTT. Protein: CATNQRGGSSYNSPLHF.

V and J are TRBV14 and TRBJ2-1; 8 nucleotides line up with TRBD2. Germline CDR1 reads SGHDN; CDR2 reads FVKESK. V trimming: 4 bases; J trimming: 7 bases; junction bases outside the gene matches: 3. The CDR3 has 13 residues. CDR3 loop: CASSPRLANEQFF. CDR3 DNA sequence: TGTGCCAGCAGCCCTAGACTAGCGAATGAGCAGTTCTTC.

This chain links TRBV18 with TRBJ2-5; D possibly corresponds to TRBD2 (6 bases). The germline V gene encodes CDR1 KGHSH and CDR2 LQKENI. V gave up 3 bases and J gave up 7 bases, with 12 bases separating them. The CDR3 contains 13 residues. Here the CDR3 reads CASSPGSRSTQYF. DNA of the CDR3: TGTGCCAGCTCACCCGGGAGTCGCTCGACCCAGTACTTC. The complete variable domain, with remaining parts taken from reference TRBV18 and TRBJ2-5, reads NAGVMQNPRHLVRRRGQEARLRCSPMKGHSHVYWYRQLPEEGLKFMVYLQKENIIDESGMPKERFSAEFPKEGPSILRIQQVVRGDSAAYFCASSPGSRSTQYFGPGTRLLVL.

V is TRBV13 and J is TRBJ2-1; no reliable D call. Germline CDR1 reads PRHDT; CDR2 reads FYEKMQ (reference sequence). The ends were cut back, 4 bases at V and 6 bases at J, with 7 bases in the middle. This CDR3 spans 12 amino acids. The CDR3 DNA is TGTGCCAGCAGCTACTCACTCAATGAGCAGTTCTTC. Translation gives CASSYSLNEQFF.

The V call is TRBV11-2, the J call TRBJ1-4; 8 bases are a match to TRBD1. Germline trimming cut 5 bases from V and 3 bases from J; bases unmatched to any gene: 2. Germline V gene lookup returns CDR1 SGHAT and CDR2 FQNNGV. This CDR3 contains 14 residues. The CDR3 loop reads CASSGQGANEKLFF. The CDR3 region has the DNA TGTGCCAGCAGCGGACAGGGAGCTAATGAAAAACTGTTTTTT. The full variable domain, rest sourced from reference TRBV11-2 and TRBJ1-4, is EAGVAQSPRYKIIEKRQSVAFWCNPISGHATLYWYQQILGQGPKLLIQFQNNGVVDDSQLPKDRFSAERLKGVDSTLKIQPAKLEDSAVYLCASSGQGANEKLFFGSGTQLSVL.

The V and J genes are TRBV28 and TRBJ1-2, with D tentatively TRBD1 (6 bases). The germline gives CDR1 MDHEN, CDR2 SYDVKM. CDR3 length: 12 residues. V was shortened by 8 bases and J by 0 bases, with 7 bases between the two germline ends. CDR3 loop: CASHRANYGYTF. CDR3 coding DNA: TGTGCCAGCCACAGGGCTAACTATGGCTACACCTTC.

The chain couples TRBV5-6 to TRBJ2-4, with a tentative D call TRBD2 (6 bases). The CDR3 length is 17 residues. Germline-derived CDR1 and CDR2 are SGHDT and YYEEEE. Trimming shortened V by 0 bases and J by 2 bases, and 15 bases separated the two germline ends. CDR3 loop: CASSLGGVVGPKNIQYF. CDR3 nucleotide sequence: TGTGCCAGCAGCTTGGGGGGGGTAGTGGGCCCCAAAAACATTCAGTACTTC.

The V and J genes are TRBV19 and TRBJ1-2, with TRBD1 matching 8 bases. The CDR3 has 13 amino acids. Trimming removed 7 bases from V and 7 bases from J; junction bases left unmatched: 8. Germline assignment: CDR1 LNHDA and CDR2 SQIVND (reference sequence). The CDR3 is CASKDHDRGGYTF. Here the CDR3 DNA reads TGTGCCAGTAAGGACCACGACAGGGGTGGCTACACCTTC.

CDR3 protein: CAWSPPRDDGYTF. The CDR3 DNA sequence: TGTGCCTGGAGCCCCCCTCGGGATGATGGCTACACCTTC. V and J are TRBV30 and TRBJ1-2; no firm D call. The V gene lost 3 bases and the J gene lost 6 bases, with 14 bases spanning the gap. This CDR3 region has 13 residues. Germline values: CDR1 GTSNPN, CDR2 SVGIG (reference sequence).

This chain connects TRBV4-1 to TRBJ2-7; tentative D call: TRBD2 (6 bases). The CDR3 is 16 amino acids. V was trimmed by 3 bases and J by 4 bases, leaving 19 bases between them. Germline loops: CDR1 MGHRA, CDR2 YSYEKL. The CDR3, as DNA: TGCGCCAGCAGCCACCCTGTGACGGGAGCTGGGTACGAGCAGTACTTC. Its protein product is CASSHPVTGAGYEQYF.

V usage is TRBV20-1 and J usage is TRBJ1-2; D is unresolved. The CDR3 loop spans 11 amino acids. The germline V and J ends were trimmed by 6 bases and 3 bases, with 8 bases remaining between them. Germline V gene lookup returns CDR1 DFQATT and CDR2 SNEGSKA (reference sequence). The CDR3 DNA reads TGCAGTGCCGAGCATTACTATGGCTACACCTTC. This sequence encodes CSAEHYYGYTF.

The rearrangement joins TRBV29-1 to TRBJ2-7, with D maybe TRBD2 (6 bases). Trimming cost V 6 bases and J 7 bases, with 19 bases left between them. CDR3 length equals 13 residues. Germline V gene sequence: CDR1 SQVTM, CDR2 ANQGSEA. The CDR3 DNA sequence: TGCAGCGTCCGCCAGAGCGGGCGTGGAGAGCAGTACTTC. This encodes CSVRQSGRGEQYF.

This clone was counted between two and nine times. Written as DNA, the CDR3 is TGTGCCAGCAGCCATACCACCACCGGTAATGAAAAACTGTTTTTT. It yields the protein CASSHTTTGNEKLFF. The V and J genes are TRBV7-9 and TRBJ1-4; D uncertain. CDR1 and CDR2 (germline): SEHNR, FQNEAQ (reference sequence). The V end was cut by 5 bases, the J end by 4 bases, with 14 bases between. The CDR3 runs to 15 residues.

This clone showed up just once. The V call is TRBV2, the J call TRBJ1-4; 9 nucleotides align to TRBD1. Germline trimming cut 5 bases from V and 8 bases from J; bases unmatched to any gene: 6. The CDR3 is 14 amino acids. CDR1 is SNHLY and CDR2 is FYNNEI in the germline V gene. For the CDR3, the DNA is TGTGCCAGCAGTCTGGACAGGGGCGGAGAAAAACTGTTTTTT. Translation: CASSLDRGGEKLFF.